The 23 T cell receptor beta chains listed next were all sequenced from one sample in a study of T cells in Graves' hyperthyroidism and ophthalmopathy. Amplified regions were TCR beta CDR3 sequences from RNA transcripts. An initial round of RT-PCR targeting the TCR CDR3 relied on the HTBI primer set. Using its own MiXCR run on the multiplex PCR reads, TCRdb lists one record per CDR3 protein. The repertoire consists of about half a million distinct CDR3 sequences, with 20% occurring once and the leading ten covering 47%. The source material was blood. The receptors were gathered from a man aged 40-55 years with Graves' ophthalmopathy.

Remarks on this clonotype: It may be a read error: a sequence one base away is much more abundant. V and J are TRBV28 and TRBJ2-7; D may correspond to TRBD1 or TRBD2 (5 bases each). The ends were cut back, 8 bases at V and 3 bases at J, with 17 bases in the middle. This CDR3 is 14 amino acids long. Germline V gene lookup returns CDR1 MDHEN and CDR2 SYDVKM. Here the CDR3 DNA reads TGTGCCAGCCACAAAGGGACGGTCATCTACGAGCAGTACTTC. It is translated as CASHKGTVIYEQYF.

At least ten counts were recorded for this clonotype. CDR3 bases: TGTGCCAGCAGCGAACTGGGCTCTGGGGGCGATACGCAGTATTTT. It encodes CASSELGSGGDTQYF. The V call is TRBV2, the J call TRBJ2-3, with D possibly matching TRBD1 (6 bases). CDR3 length equals 15 residues. Trimming took 6 bases from V and 6 from J, leaving 19 bases between them. Germline V lookup: CDR1 SNHLY, CDR2 FYNNEI.

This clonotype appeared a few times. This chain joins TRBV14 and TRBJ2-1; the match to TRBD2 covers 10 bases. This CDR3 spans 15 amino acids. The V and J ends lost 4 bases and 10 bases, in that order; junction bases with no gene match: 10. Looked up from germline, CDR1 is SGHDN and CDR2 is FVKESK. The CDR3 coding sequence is TGTGCCAGCAGCCTTATTGGACTAGCGGAGGGGGAGCAGTTCTTC. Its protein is CASSLIGLAEGEQFF. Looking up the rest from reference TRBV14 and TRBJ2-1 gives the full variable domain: EAGVTQFPSHSVIEKGQTVTLRCDPISGHDNLYWYRRVMGKEIKFLLHFVKESKQDESGMPNNRFLAERTGGTYSTLKVQPAELEDSGVYFCASSLIGLAEGEQFFGPGTRLTVL.

CDR3 nucleotides: TGCGCCAGCAGCCAAGACACAGGGTATCAGCCCCAGCATTTT. Its translation is CASSQDTGYQPQHF. The rearrangement joins TRBV4-3 to TRBJ1-5, with TRBD1 as a possible D gene (6 bases). In germline, CDR1 is LGHNA, CDR2 YSLEER. Trimming left V 0 bases short and J 5 bases short, with 8 bases between. The CDR3 totals 14 residues.

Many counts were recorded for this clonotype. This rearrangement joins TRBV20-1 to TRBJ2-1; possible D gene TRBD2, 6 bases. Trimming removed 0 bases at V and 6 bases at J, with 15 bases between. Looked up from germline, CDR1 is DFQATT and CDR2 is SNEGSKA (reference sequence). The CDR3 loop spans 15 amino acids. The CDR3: CSARDGGATLNEQFF. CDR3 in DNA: TGCAGTGCTAGAGATGGAGGGGCCACCCTCAATGAGCAGTTCTTC.

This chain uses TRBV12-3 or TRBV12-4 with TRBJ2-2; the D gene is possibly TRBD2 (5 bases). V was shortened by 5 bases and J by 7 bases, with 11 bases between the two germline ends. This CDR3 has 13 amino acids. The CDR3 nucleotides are TGTGCCAGCAGTACCCACCGGGGCGGGGAGCTGTTTTTT. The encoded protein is CASSTHRGGELFF.

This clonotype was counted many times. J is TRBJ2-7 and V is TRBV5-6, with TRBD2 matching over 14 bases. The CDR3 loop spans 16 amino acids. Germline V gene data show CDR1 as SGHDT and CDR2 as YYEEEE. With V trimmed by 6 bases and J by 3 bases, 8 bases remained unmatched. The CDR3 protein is CASTLGGLAGGYEQYF. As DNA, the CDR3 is TGTGCCAGCACCCTCGGTGGACTAGCGGGGGGCTACGAGCAGTACTTC.

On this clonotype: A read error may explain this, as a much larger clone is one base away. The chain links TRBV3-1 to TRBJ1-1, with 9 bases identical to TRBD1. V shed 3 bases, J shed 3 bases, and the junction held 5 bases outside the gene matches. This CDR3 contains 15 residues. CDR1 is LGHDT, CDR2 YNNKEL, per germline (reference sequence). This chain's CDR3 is CASSQGQGWDTEAFF. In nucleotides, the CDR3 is TGTGCCAGCAGCCAGGGACAGGGATGGGACACTGAAGCTTTCTTT.

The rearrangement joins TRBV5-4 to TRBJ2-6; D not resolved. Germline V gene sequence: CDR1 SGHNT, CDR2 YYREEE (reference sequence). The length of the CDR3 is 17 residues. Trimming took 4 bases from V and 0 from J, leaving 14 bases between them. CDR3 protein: CASSQKRPVSGANVLTF. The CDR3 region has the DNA TGTGCCAGCAGCCAAAAGAGGCCCGTCTCTGGGGCCAACGTCCTGACTTTC.

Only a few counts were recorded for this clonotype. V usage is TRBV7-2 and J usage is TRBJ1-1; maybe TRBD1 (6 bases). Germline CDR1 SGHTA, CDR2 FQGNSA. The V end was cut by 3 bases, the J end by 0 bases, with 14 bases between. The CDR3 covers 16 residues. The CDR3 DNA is TGTGCCAGCAGCTTCGGAGGGGGGTTGGTGAACACTGAAGCTTTCTTT. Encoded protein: CASSFGGGLVNTEAFF.

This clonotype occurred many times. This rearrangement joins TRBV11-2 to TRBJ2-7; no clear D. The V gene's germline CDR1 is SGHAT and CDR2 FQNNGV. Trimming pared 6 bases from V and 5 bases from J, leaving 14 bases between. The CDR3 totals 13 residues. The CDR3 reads CASSSTWKDEQYF. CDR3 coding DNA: TGTGCCAGCAGTTCTACTTGGAAGGACGAGCAGTACTTC.

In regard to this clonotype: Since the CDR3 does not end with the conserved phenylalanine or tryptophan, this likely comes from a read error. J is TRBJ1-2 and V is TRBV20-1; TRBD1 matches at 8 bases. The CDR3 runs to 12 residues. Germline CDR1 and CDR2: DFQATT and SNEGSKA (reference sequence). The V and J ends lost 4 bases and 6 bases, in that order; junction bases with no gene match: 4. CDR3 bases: TGCAGTGCTACCACAGGGGGGAATGGCTACACCCTC. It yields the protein CSATTGGNGYTL.

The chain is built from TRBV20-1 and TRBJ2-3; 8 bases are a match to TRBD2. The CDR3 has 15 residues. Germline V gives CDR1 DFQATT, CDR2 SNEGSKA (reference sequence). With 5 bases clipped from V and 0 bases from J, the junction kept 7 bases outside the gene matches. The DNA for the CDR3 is TGCAGTGCTGATCGGCGGGAGGCTAGCACAGATACGCAGTATTTT. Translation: CSADRREASTDTQYF.

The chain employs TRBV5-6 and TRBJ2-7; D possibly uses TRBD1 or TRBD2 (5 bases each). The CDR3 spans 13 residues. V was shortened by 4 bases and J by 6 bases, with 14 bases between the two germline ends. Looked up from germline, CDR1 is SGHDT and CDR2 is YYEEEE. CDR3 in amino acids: CASSPGPGTEQYF. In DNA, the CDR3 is TGTGCCAGCAGCCCGGGACCAGGGACCGAGCAGTACTTC.

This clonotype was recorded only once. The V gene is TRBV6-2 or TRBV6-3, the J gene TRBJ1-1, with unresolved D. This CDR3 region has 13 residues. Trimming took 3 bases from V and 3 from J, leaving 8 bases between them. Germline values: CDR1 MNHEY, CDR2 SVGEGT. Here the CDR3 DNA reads TGTGCCAGCAGTTATGACGGATACACTGAAGCTTTCTTT. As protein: CASSYDGYTEAFF.

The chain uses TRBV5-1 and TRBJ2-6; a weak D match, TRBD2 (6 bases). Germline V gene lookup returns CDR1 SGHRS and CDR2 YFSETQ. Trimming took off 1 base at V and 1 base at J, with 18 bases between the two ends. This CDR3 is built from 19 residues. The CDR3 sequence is CASSLWSRSGASGANVLTF. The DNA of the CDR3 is TGCGCCAGCAGCTTGTGGAGTCGGTCGGGAGCATCTGGGGCCAACGTCCTGACTTTC.

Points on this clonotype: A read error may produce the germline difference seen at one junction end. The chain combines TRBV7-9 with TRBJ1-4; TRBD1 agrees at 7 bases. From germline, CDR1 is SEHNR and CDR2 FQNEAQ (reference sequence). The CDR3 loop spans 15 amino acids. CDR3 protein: CTSSLGGATNEKLFF. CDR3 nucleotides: TGTACCAGCAGCTTAGGGGGCGCAACTAATGAAAAACTGTTTTTT. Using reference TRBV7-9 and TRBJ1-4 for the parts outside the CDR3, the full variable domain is DTGVSQNPRHKITKRGQNVTFRCDPISEHNRLYWYRQTLGQGPEFLTYFQNEAQLEKSRLLSDRFSAERPKGSFSTLEIQRTEQGDSAMYLCTSSLGGATNEKLFFGSGTQLSVL.

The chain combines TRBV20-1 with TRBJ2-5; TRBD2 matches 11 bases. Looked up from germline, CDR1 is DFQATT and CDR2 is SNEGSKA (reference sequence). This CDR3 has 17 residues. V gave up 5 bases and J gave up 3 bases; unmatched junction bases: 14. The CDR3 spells CSASGTSGYTSEETQYF. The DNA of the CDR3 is TGCAGTGCTTCCGGGACTAGCGGATATACCTCCGAAGAGACCCAGTACTTC.

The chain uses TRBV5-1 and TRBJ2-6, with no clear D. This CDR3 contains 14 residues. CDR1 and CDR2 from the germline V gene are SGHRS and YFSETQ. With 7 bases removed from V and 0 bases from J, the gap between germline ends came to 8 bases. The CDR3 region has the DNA TGCGCCAGCGAGACGGGCTCTGGGGCCAACGTCCTGACTTTC. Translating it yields CASETGSGANVLTF.

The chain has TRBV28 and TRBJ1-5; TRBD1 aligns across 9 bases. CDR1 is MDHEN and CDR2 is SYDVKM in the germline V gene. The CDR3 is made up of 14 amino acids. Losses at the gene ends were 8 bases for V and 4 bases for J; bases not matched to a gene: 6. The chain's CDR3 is CASRQGVGNQPQHF. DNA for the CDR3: TGTGCCAGCCGACAGGGGGTAGGTAATCAGCCCCAGCATTTT.

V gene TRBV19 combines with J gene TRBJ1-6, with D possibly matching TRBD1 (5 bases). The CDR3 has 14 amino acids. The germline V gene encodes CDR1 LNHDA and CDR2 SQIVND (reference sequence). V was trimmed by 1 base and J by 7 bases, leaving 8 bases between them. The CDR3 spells CASSIATENSPLHF. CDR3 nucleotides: TGTGCCAGTAGTATAGCGACAGAAAATTCACCCCTCCACTTT. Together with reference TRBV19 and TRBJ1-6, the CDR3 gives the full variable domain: DGGITQSPKYLFRKEGQNVTLSCEQNLNHDAMYWYRQDPGQGLRLIYYSQIVNDFQKGDIAEGYSVSREKKESFPLTVTSAQKNPTAFYLCASSIATENSPLHFGNGTRLTVT.

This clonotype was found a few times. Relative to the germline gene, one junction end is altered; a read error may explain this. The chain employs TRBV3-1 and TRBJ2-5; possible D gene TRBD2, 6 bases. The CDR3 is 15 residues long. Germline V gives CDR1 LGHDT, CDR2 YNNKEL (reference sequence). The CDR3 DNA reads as TGTGCCAGCAGCCAGGGACCCTTCGCTCGGGAGACCCAGCACTTC. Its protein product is CASSQGPFARETQHF.

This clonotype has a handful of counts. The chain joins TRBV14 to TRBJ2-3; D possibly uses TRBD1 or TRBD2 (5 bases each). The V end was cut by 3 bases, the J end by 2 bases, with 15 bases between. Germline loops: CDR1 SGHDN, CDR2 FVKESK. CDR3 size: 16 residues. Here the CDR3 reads CASSHGSRGNTDTQYF. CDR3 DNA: TGTGCCAGCAGCCACGGATCCCGGGGCAACACAGATACGCAGTATTTT.